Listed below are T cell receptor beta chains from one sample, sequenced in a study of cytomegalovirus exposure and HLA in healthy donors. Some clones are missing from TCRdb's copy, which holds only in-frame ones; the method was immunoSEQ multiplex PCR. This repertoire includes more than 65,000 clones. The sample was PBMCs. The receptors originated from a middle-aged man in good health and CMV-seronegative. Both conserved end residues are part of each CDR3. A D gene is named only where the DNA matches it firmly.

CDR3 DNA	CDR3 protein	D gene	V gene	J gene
TGTGCCTGGAGTGCTAGAGACAGGGGCAATCAGCCCCAGCATTTT	CAWSARDRGNQPQHF	TRBD1	TRBV30	TRBJ1-5
TGTGCCAGCAGTGAGGGTGACTCCTCCTACGAGCAGTACTTC	CASSEGDSSYEQYF	-	TRBV6-1	TRBJ2-7
TGCAGCACCGGACAGGGAAACACCATATATTTT	CSTGQGNTIYF	-	TRBV29-1	TRBJ1-3
TGTGCCAGCAGCTTGGGGGACAGGTATAATTCACCCCTCCACTTT	CASSLGDRYNSPLHF	TRBD1	TRBV5-6	TRBJ1-6
TGTGCCATCAGAGGGGGGGGATCCGATGAAAAACTGTTTTTT	CAIRGGGSDEKLFF	-	TRBV10-3	TRBJ1-4
TGTGCCAGCAGCCCGGACATATATTATGGCTACACCTTC	CASSPDIYYGYTF	-	TRBV5-6	TRBJ1-2
TGTGCCAGTAGTATAGATCCAGGGTACGGGGCCAACGTCCTGACTTTC	CASSIDPGYGANVLTF	-	TRBV19	TRBJ2-6
TGTGCCAGCTCACCCCGGACAGAGAACACTGAAGCTTTCTTT	CASSPRTENTEAFF	-	TRBV18	TRBJ1-1
TGCGCCAGCAGCTTTGAAGTCACGGCTGAAGCTTTCTTT	CASSFEVTAEAFF	-	TRBV5-1	TRBJ1-1
TGTGCCAGCAACGTAGCGGGGGGCTACTACAATGAGCAGTTCTTC	CASNVAGGYYNEQFF	TRBD2	TRBV11-2	TRBJ2-1
TGCGCCAGCGCCACCCCCGGGACAGAGGAAAAACTGTTTTTT	CASATPGTEEKLFF	TRBD1	TRBV5-1	TRBJ1-4
TGTGCCAGCAGTTACAGCGGACCCCGGAGGGAAGCTTTCTTT	CASSYSGPRREAFF	-	TRBV6-5	TRBJ1-1
TGTGCCAGCAGTATCATCCGGGGTAGCTACGAGCAGTACTTC	CASSIIRGSYEQYF	-	TRBV28	TRBJ2-7
TGTGCCAGGCCCCGTCAGAGGAATTCACCCCTCCACTTT	CARPRQRNSPLHF	-	TRBV6-4	TRBJ1-6
TGCGCCAGCAGCTTGAGCGCGGACAGGGGCTCCTACGAGCAGTACTTC	CASSLSADRGSYEQYF	TRBD1	TRBV5-1	TRBJ2-7